These 18 T cell receptor beta chains were sequenced from one sample in a study of OX40 agonist ivuxolimab in advanced cancers. The assay was immunoSEQ multiplex PCR, and TCRdb's table has in-frame clones only and misses some. The data hold 55,000 to 95,000 clones, with around 88% observed a single time. The sample was CD4+ or CD8+ T cells sorted from blood, taken in a trial of the OX40 agonist ivuxolimab. All receptors derive from an adult with an advanced solid tumor such as melanoma, head and neck, liver or kidney cancer.

The rearrangement uses TRBV11-1 and TRBJ2-1, with D unclear. This CDR3 spans 13 amino acids. Deletions cut 2 bases from V and 5 bases from J, with 7 bases between. Germline V gives CDR1 SGHAT, CDR2 FQDESV (reference sequence). DNA of the CDR3: TGTGCCAGCAGCTTAAGCCAAGACAATGAGCAGTTCTTC. Protein sequence: CASSLSQDNEQFF.

V is TRBV2 and J is TRBJ1-2; D is undetermined. Germline loops: CDR1 SNHLY, CDR2 FYNNEI. This CDR3 is 14 amino acids long. V was pared by 2 bases and J by 13 bases, with 20 bases between. This CDR3 is CASSELTGLPGPTF. In DNA form, the CDR3 reads TGTGCCAGCAGTGAACTAACGGGCCTCCCAGGCCCCACCTTC.

V and J are TRBV2 and TRBJ2-1, with TRBD2 identical over 13 bases. This CDR3 is 16 amino acids long. Per germline, CDR1 SNHLY and CDR2 FYNNEI. With 9 bases clipped from V and 2 bases from J, the junction kept 7 bases outside the gene matches. CDR3 residues: CARATSGRAAYNEQFF. DNA for the CDR3: TGTGCCAGGGCCACTAGCGGGAGGGCCGCCTACAATGAGCAGTTCTTC.

This clone was picked up one time. V and J are TRBV27 and TRBJ1-1; D possibly corresponds to TRBD1 (5 bases). V was pared by 5 bases and J by 4 bases, with 20 bases between. Germline V CDR1 and CDR2: MNHEY, SMNVEV (reference sequence). The CDR3 runs to 16 residues. The CDR3 nucleotides are TGTGCCAGCAGTCGCAGTGGGGGAGCTTGGTCCACTGAAGCTTTCTTT. Translation gives CASSRSGGAWSTEAFF.

The rearrangement joins TRBV7-2 to TRBJ2-7, with 9 nucleotides matching TRBD2. Germline V gene data show CDR1 as SGHTA and CDR2 as FQGNSA. V lost 8 bases, J lost 4 bases, and 9 bases stayed unmatched. This CDR3 has 14 amino acids. The CDR3 nucleotides read TGTGCCAGCTCCCGGAGGCTAGCGGGATACGAGCAGTACTTC. Its protein is CASSRRLAGYEQYF.

This chain uses TRBV10-1 with TRBJ2-3; either TRBD1 or TRBD2 may supply D (6 bases each). CDR1 and CDR2 from the germline V gene are WNHNN and SYGVQD (reference sequence). The CDR3 length is 13 residues. V was trimmed by 2 bases and J by 9 bases, leaving 12 bases between them. In DNA form, the CDR3 reads TGCGCCAGCAGTGAGAGGGGGGTAGGGACGCAGTATTTT. Its protein product is CASSERGVGTQYF.

The gene calls are TRBV7-9 and TRBJ2-2; D unclear. Germline lookup yields CDR1 SEHNR and CDR2 FQNEAQ (reference sequence). Deletions cut 3 bases from V and 2 bases from J, with 7 bases between. This CDR3 has 14 residues. CDR3 in amino acids: CASSLAFNTGELFF. The CDR3 DNA is TGTGCCAGCAGCTTGGCTTTCAACACCGGGGAGCTGTTTTTT.

This rearrangement joins TRBV7-2 to TRBJ2-7, with 10 positions matching TRBD2. Germline loops: CDR1 SGHTA, CDR2 FQGNSA. V was pared by 8 bases and J by 2 bases, with 12 bases of the junction left unmatched. The CDR3 contains 16 residues. The CDR3 region has the DNA TGTGCCAGCCACAGAGGCCTAGCGGGGGATACCTACGAGCAGTACTTC. Translation gives CASHRGLAGDTYEQYF.

This clone was seen a handful of times. This sequence joins TRBV14 and TRBJ1-1; 7 bases line up with TRBD1. The V gene's germline CDR1 is SGHDN and CDR2 FVKESK. This CDR3 is 13 amino acids long. The J segment lost 2 bases and the V segment lost 8 bases, leaving 5 bases of the junction unmatched. This CDR3 is CASPPGGNTEAFF. The CDR3 nucleotides are TGTGCCAGCCCCCCAGGGGGAAACACTGAAGCTTTCTTT.

The CDR3 DNA reads as TGTGCCAGCTCACCATCCGACAGGGACAACACTGAAGCTTTCTTT. Translation: CASSPSDRDNTEAFF. The chain links TRBV18 to TRBJ1-1; 7 bases match TRBD1. Germline loops: CDR1 KGHSH, CDR2 LQKENI. CDR3 size: 15 residues. Trimming cost V 2 bases and J 2 bases; bases outside gene matches: 5.

This chain connects TRBV19 to TRBJ1-5, with TRBD1 identical over 8 bases. CDR1 is LNHDA and CDR2 is SQIVND in the germline V gene (reference sequence). Trimming took 1 base from V and 6 from J; bases not matched to a gene: 11. This CDR3 is 17 amino acids long. The DNA of the CDR3 is TGTGCCAGTAGTATAGGGGGGGGACAGGAGCTCAGTCAGCCCCAGCATTTT. Its translation is CASSIGGGQELSQPQHF.

CDR3: CASSPRQDSYEQYF. Here the CDR3 DNA reads TGTGCCAGCAGCCCCCGACAGGACTCCTACGAGCAGTACTTC. The rearrangement joins TRBV9 to TRBJ2-7, with TRBD1 as a possible D gene (6 bases). This CDR3 is 14 amino acids long. Germline CDR1 is SGDLS and CDR2 is YYNGEE. V gave up 4 bases and J gave up 0 bases, with 11 bases separating them.

This sequence joins TRBV30 and TRBJ1-2; unclear D gene. Per the germline V gene, CDR1 is GTSNPN and CDR2 is SVGIG (reference sequence). V lost 7 bases and J lost 5, with 14 bases in between. The CDR3 length is 12 residues. The CDR3 DNA is TGTGCCTTGCTTATGGCGGGTTATGGCTACACCTTC. This sequence encodes CALLMAGYGYTF.

The chain links TRBV6-6 to TRBJ1-6, with D unresolved. V lost 4 bases, J lost 6 bases, and 13 bases lay in between. The CDR3 is 15 amino acids. Germline V gene sequence: CDR1 MNHNY, CDR2 SVGAGI (reference sequence). The CDR3 DNA reads TGTGCCAGCAGTTTAAACGGGCCGCCTAATTCACCCCTCCACTTT. Its protein product is CASSLNGPPNSPLHF.

This clone was seen once. The chain joins TRBV9 to TRBJ2-1, with 8 bases fitting TRBD1. Germline CDR1 SGDLS, CDR2 YYNGEE. This CDR3 is 15 amino acids long. V trimming: 1 base; J trimming: 0 bases; junction bases outside the gene matches: 0. The CDR3 sequence is CASSVTGGSYNEQFF. The DNA of the CDR3 is TGTGCCAGCAGCGTAACAGGGGGCTCCTACAATGAGCAGTTCTTC.

V gene TRBV12-5 combines with J gene TRBJ2-1, with 13 bases identical to TRBD2. Trimming removed 3 bases from V and 15 bases from J; junction bases left unmatched: 5. This CDR3 comprises 13 residues. The germline V gene encodes CDR1 LGHNT and CDR2 FRNRAP. CDR3 loop: CASGLLAGGLRFF. CDR3 nucleotide sequence: TGTGCTAGTGGTTTACTAGCGGGAGGGCTGAGGTTCTTC.

The CDR3 sequence: CASSRLIYEQYF. The CDR3 nucleotides read TGTGCCAGCAGTCGATTGATCTACGAGCAGTACTTC. The chain employs TRBV7-9 and TRBJ2-7; D gene unclear. The CDR3 length is 12 residues. From germline, CDR1 is SEHNR and CDR2 FQNEAQ (reference sequence). Deletions cut 6 bases from V and 3 bases from J, with 9 bases between.

The chain is built from TRBV19 and TRBJ2-3, with D unresolved. V lost 6 bases and J lost 6, with 10 bases in between. This CDR3 comprises 12 residues. The germline gives CDR1 LNHDA, CDR2 SQIVND (reference sequence). CDR3 region: CASSPTWDTQYF. CDR3 in DNA: TGTGCCAGTAGCCCCACCTGGGATACGCAGTATTTT.